This T cell receptor (beta chain) was recorded in a study of OX40 agonist ivuxolimab in advanced cancers. Losses at the gene ends were 2 bases for V and 7 bases for J; bases not matched to a gene: 7. This CDR3 is 15 amino acids long. Germline V CDR1 and CDR2: MNHEY, SMNVEV (reference sequence). This clone was picked up a small number of times. Its antigen remains unknown. Notes on the study in general: Expanded clones belonging to CD8+ T cells outnumbered, on average, those of CD4+. At 0.1 to 3.0 mg/kg, CD4+ and CD8+ blood T cells expanded clonally by week 6.

The repertoire was sequenced with immunoSEQ multiplex PCR; TCRdb's copy has only in-frame clones and lacks some. This table holds more than 70,000 clones, roughly 80% found once. The sample was CD4+ or CD8+ T cells sorted from blood, taken in a trial of the OX40 agonist ivuxolimab. The source is an adult with an advanced solid tumor such as melanoma, head and neck, liver or kidney cancer. V usage is TRBV27 and J usage is TRBJ2-1; 8 nucleotides align to TRBD2. As DNA, the CDR3 is TGTGCCAGCAGTTTAGTCCGGGGGGGTCGGAATGAGCAGTTCTTC. This gives the protein CASSLVRGGRNEQFF.